These 28 T cell receptor beta chains were all obtained from the same sample, sequenced in a study of blood T cell repertoires in COVID-19. Sequencing used immunoSEQ multiplex PCR; TCRdb keeps in-frame clones, though not all of them. The sample has under 250,000 clones, more than 65% seen once. The sequenced sample was peripheral blood. These receptors were obtained from a woman aged 25 to 39 who had recovered from COVID-19.

About this clone: Other DNA variants within this sample encode the same CDR3. This chain connects TRBV7-9 to TRBJ2-5; 14 bases map to TRBD2. From germline, CDR1 is SEHNR and CDR2 FQNEAQ (reference sequence). Unmatched junction bases numbered 2, after V lost 3 bases and J lost 5 bases. This CDR3 region has 15 residues. CDR3 residues: CASSLGLAGEETQYF. The CDR3, as DNA: TGTGCCAGCAGCTTGGGACTAGCGGGAGAGGAGACCCAGTACTTC.

The chain is built from TRBV6-5 and TRBJ1-4, with 7 bases aligning to TRBD1. In germline, CDR1 is MNHEY, CDR2 SVGAGI. The length of the CDR3 is 14 residues. V was pared by 7 bases and J by 4 bases, with 6 bases of the junction left unmatched. CDR3 sequence: CASIDRVLNEKLFF. In DNA, the CDR3 is TGTGCCAGCATCGACAGGGTACTTAATGAAAAACTGTTTTTT.

The chain employs TRBV24-1 and TRBJ2-7; 7 bases are shared with TRBD1. Germline CDR1 KGHDR, CDR2 SFDVKD. The CDR3 is 15 residues long. V was clipped by 3 bases and J by 12 bases; unmatched bases: 16. Written as DNA, the CDR3 is TGTGCCACCAGTGATACGCGACAGGGTTCTGGGCACCTGTACTTC. Residues: CATSDTRQGSGHLYF.

The sample holds one count of this clone. The V gene is TRBV4-1, the J gene TRBJ2-1, with 11 bases matching TRBD2. In germline, CDR1 is MGHRA, CDR2 YSYEKL. Unmatched junction bases numbered 7, after V lost 0 bases and J lost 0 bases. This CDR3 region has 19 residues. CDR3 coding DNA: TGCGCCAGCAGCCAAGATCCGACTAGCGGGGTGAGCTCCTACAATGAGCAGTTCTTC. Protein product: CASSQDPTSGVSSYNEQFF.

The chain has TRBV24-1 and TRBJ1-5, with TRBD1 as a possible D gene (6 bases). CDR1 is KGHDR and CDR2 is SFDVKD in the germline V gene. This CDR3 is built from 15 residues. Trimming took off 3 bases at V and 5 bases at J, with 13 bases between the two ends. The CDR3 region has the DNA TGTGCCACCAGTGATCCGCGAGGGGGAGATCAGCCCCAGCATTTT. Residues: CATSDPRGGDQPQHF.

This clone was counted between two and nine times. The chain uses TRBV3-1 (or the pseudogene TRBV3-2) and TRBJ2-2; 9 bases fit TRBD1. CDR1 and CDR2 from the germline V gene are LGHDT and YNNKEL (reference sequence). The J segment lost 7 bases and the V segment lost 6 bases, leaving 3 bases of the junction unmatched. The CDR3 is 13 residues long. The CDR3 loop is CASRGQGIGELFF. In DNA, the CDR3 is TGTGCCAGCAGGGGACAGGGAATCGGGGAGCTGTTTTTT.

The genes are TRBV5-4 and TRBJ1-2; possible D gene TRBD1, 5 bases. The CDR3 covers 12 residues. Germline CDR1 reads SGHNT; CDR2 reads YYREEE (reference sequence). V was trimmed by 6 bases and J by 6 bases, leaving 12 bases between them. The CDR3 sequence is CASTRGGNGYTF. CDR3 DNA: TGTGCCAGCACCCGGGGGGGGAATGGCTACACCTTC. Together with reference TRBV5-4 and TRBJ1-2, the CDR3 gives the full variable domain: ETGVTQSPTHLIKTRGQQVTLRCSSQSGHNTVSWYQQALGQGPQFIFQYYREEENGRGNFPPRFSGLQFPNYSSELNVNALELDDSALYLCASTRGGNGYTFGSGTRLTVV.

This clone has just one count. The chain joins TRBV10-3 to TRBJ2-5; D perhaps matches TRBD2 (6 bases). CDR3 length equals 12 residues. Germline-derived CDR1 and CDR2 are ENHRY and SYGVKD. The V end lost 8 bases, the J end lost 4 bases, and 11 bases lay between the germline ends. The CDR3 sequence is CAISEGLETQYF. DNA of the CDR3: TGTGCCATCTCGGAGGGGTTAGAGACCCAGTACTTC.

The chain combines TRBV9 with TRBJ2-7; D might be TRBD1 (6 bases). The ends were cut back, 3 bases at V and 7 bases at J, with 11 bases in the middle. Germline V CDR1 and CDR2: SGDLS, YYNGEE. The CDR3 covers 12 residues. This CDR3 is CASSAQQGEQYF. The CDR3 DNA reads TGTGCCAGCAGCGCCCAACAGGGAGAGCAGTACTTC.

The rearrangement joins TRBV3-1 (or the pseudogene TRBV3-2) to TRBJ2-2, with D possibly being TRBD2 (6 bases). Germline CDR1 LGHDT, CDR2 YNNKEL (reference sequence). CDR3 length: 18 residues. Trimming stripped 4 bases from V and 4 bases from J, with 22 bases between. CDR3 protein: CASSPGLARVGSTGELFF. CDR3 sequence (DNA): TGTGCCAGCAGCCCAGGGCTAGCGCGGGTCGGTAGCACCGGGGAGCTGTTTTTT.

Notes on this clone: The junction shows a germline mismatch at one end, possibly a read error. The V and J genes are TRBV7-3 and TRBJ2-2; D may be TRBD1 (6 bases). CDR3 length: 14 amino acids. Germline V gene sequence: CDR1 SGHTA, CDR2 FQGTGA. In nucleotides, the CDR3 is TGTGCCAGCAGCCCCCAGGGGAACGCCGGGGAGCTGTTTTTT. This encodes CASSPQGNAGELFF.

V usage is TRBV7-9 and J usage is TRBJ1-2; perhaps TRBD1 as D (6 bases). The V gene's germline CDR1 is SEHNR and CDR2 FQNEAQ (reference sequence). V was shortened by 2 bases and J by 2 bases, with 21 bases between the two germline ends. This CDR3 is 18 amino acids long. DNA for the CDR3: TGTGCCAGCAGCTTAAAAGTAGGCAGGGGACCGAACAACTATGGCTACACCTTC. Amino acid sequence: CASSLKVGRGPNNYGYTF. Based on the CDR3 plus reference TRBV7-9 and TRBJ1-2, the full variable domain is DTGVSQNPRHKITKRGQNVTFRCDPISEHNRLYWYRQTLGQGPEFLTYFQNEAQLEKSRLLSDRFSAERPKGSFSTLEIQRTEQGDSAMYLCASSLKVGRGPNNYGYTFGSGTRLTVV.

The sample holds a few counts of this clone. This chain connects TRBV29-1 to TRBJ2-2; TRBD1 agrees at 7 bases. Germline CDR1 and CDR2: SQVTM and ANQGSEA. This CDR3 spans 14 amino acids. V was clipped by 6 bases and J by 5 bases; unmatched bases: 9. CDR3 sequence reads: CSVERAGGTGELFF. CDR3 nucleotide sequence: TGCAGCGTGGAAAGGGCAGGGGGAACCGGGGAGCTGTTTTTT.

The rearrangement joins TRBV6-5 to TRBJ1-3, with D unresolved. Trimming shortened V by 2 bases and J by 7 bases, and 15 bases separated the two germline ends. The CDR3 runs to 15 residues. CDR1 is MNHEY, CDR2 SVGAGI, per germline. The chain's CDR3 is CASSYERLGGNTIYF. The CDR3 DNA reads TGTGCCAGCAGTTACGAGCGTCTCGGAGGGAACACCATATATTTT.

The V call is TRBV5-3, the J call TRBJ1-5; TRBD1 is a possible D gene (5 bases). TRBV5-3 is placed among ORFs of uncertain function. V lost 3 bases, J lost 9 bases, and 22 bases lay in between. CDR3 length equals 16 residues. CDR3 coding DNA: TGTGCCAGAAGCTCGGACCTGGTGGTAAGGGGCGCGCCCCAGCATTTT. This sequence encodes CARSSDLVVRGAPQHF.

The count of this clone is one. V is TRBV27 and J is TRBJ2-4, with D hard to call. The CDR3 length is 15 residues. Trimming stripped 0 bases from V and 1 base from J, with 7 bases between. The V gene's germline CDR1 is MNHEY and CDR2 SMNVEV (reference sequence). The CDR3 loop is CASSLSAPAKNIQYF. In DNA, the CDR3 is TGTGCCAGCAGTTTATCGGCCCCCGCCAAAAACATTCAGTACTTC.

V and J are TRBV9 and TRBJ2-4; 9 bases match TRBD1. CDR3 length: 15 residues. The J segment lost 6 bases and the V segment lost 0 bases, leaving 4 bases of the junction unmatched. Per germline, CDR1 SGDLS and CDR2 YYNGEE. Written as DNA, the CDR3 is TGTGCCAGCAGCGTAGGACAGGGGGGTACAAACATTCAGTACTTC. Translation: CASSVGQGGTNIQYF. Filled out from reference TRBV9 and TRBJ2-4, the complete variable domain reads DSGVTQTPKHLITATGQRVTLRCSPRSGDLSVYWYQQSLDQGLQFLIQYYNGEERAKGNILERFSAQQFPDLHSELNLSSLELGDSALYFCASSVGQGGTNIQYFGAGTRLSVL.

In its sample, this clone was seen a few times. The chain is built from TRBV5-6 and TRBJ2-1; tentative D call: TRBD2 (7 bases). CDR3 size: 17 residues. Germline V gene lookup returns CDR1 SGHDT and CDR2 YYEEEE. V dropped 7 bases and J dropped 6 bases, with 26 bases sitting between them. The CDR3, as DNA: TGTGCCAGCTGTATTCGGACGGACTTAGGGGGGGCCAATGAGCAGTTCTTC. Translating gives CASCIRTDLGGANEQFF.

The chain carries TRBV19 and TRBJ2-4; 7 nucleotides align to TRBD2. This CDR3 comprises 14 residues. V lost 8 bases, J lost 8 bases, and 12 bases stayed unmatched. Germline lookup yields CDR1 LNHDA and CDR2 SQIVND (reference sequence). The CDR3, as DNA: TGTGCCAGTGCCATAGCGGGCCGCAGGGACATTCAGTACTTC. Its protein product is CASAIAGRRDIQYF.

The chain uses TRBV29-1 and TRBJ1-5, with TRBD1 identical over 7 bases. V shed 4 bases, J shed 7 bases, and the junction held 4 bases outside the gene matches. This CDR3 contains 12 residues. Germline values: CDR1 SQVTM, CDR2 ANQGSEA. CDR3 residues: CSVGQGFQPQHF. The CDR3 DNA reads TGCAGCGTTGGACAGGGATTCCAGCCCCAGCATTTT. Full variable domain (remainder filled in from reference TRBV29-1 and TRBJ1-5): SAVISQKPSRDICQRGTSLTIQCQVDSQVTMMFWYRQQPGQSLTLIATANQGSEATYESGFVIDKFPISRPNLTFSTLTVSNMSPEDSSIYLCSVGQGFQPQHFGDGTRLSIL.

This clone was detected only a few times. The chain links TRBV11-3 to TRBJ2-2; 10 bases are shared with TRBD1. V gave up 4 bases and J gave up 7 bases; unmatched junction bases: 12. Germline CDR1 reads SGHNT; CDR2 reads YENEEA. This CDR3 is 17 amino acids long. The DNA of the CDR3 is TGTGCCAGCAGCTCACATTGGGGGACAGGGGTGAGCGGGGAGCTGTTTTTT. Its translation: CASSSHWGTGVSGELFF.

This clone was seen once. The sample contains more than one DNA sequence encoding this CDR3. J is TRBJ1-2 and V is TRBV3-1 (or the pseudogene TRBV3-2), with a possible D match to TRBD1 (6 bases). The CDR3 spans 12 residues. Trimming left V 8 bases short and J 2 bases short, with 9 bases between. Per germline, CDR1 LGHDT and CDR2 YNNKEL (reference sequence). The CDR3 reads CASGRGNYGYTF. CDR3 DNA sequence: TGTGCCAGCGGGAGGGGGAACTATGGCTACACCTTC.

This chain connects TRBV19 to TRBJ2-3; TRBD1 might be the D (5 bases). V shed 3 bases and J shed 0 bases, with 13 bases lying between them. This CDR3 has 16 amino acids. Per the germline V gene, CDR1 is LNHDA and CDR2 is SQIVND (reference sequence). In nucleotides, the CDR3 is TGTGCCAGTAGTATGGGGCCGCCATCTAGCACAGATACGCAGTATTTT. Protein sequence: CASSMGPPSSTDTQYF.

The chain is built from TRBV28 and TRBJ1-1; D is undetermined. CDR1 is MDHEN and CDR2 is SYDVKM in the germline V gene. V dropped 2 bases and J dropped 5 bases, with 15 bases sitting between them. The CDR3 is 15 amino acids. CDR3 region: CASSLSVGRGTEAFF. Written as DNA, the CDR3 is TGTGCCAGCAGTTTAAGCGTCGGTCGAGGGACTGAAGCTTTCTTT.

This clone was counted between two and nine times. V is TRBV15 and J is TRBJ2-5, with D tentatively TRBD1 (5 bases). The CDR3 consists of 14 residues. V dropped 5 bases and J dropped 2 bases, with 12 bases sitting between them. CDR1 is LNHNV, CDR2 YYDKDF, per germline (reference sequence). The DNA of the CDR3 is TGTGCCACCAGCGGACCTAGACAGCAAGAGACCCAGTACTTC. This codes for CATSGPRQQETQYF.

The V call is TRBV18, the J call TRBJ1-1, with D tentatively TRBD1 (6 bases). CDR1 and CDR2 (germline): KGHSH, LQKENI. The germline V and J ends were trimmed by 5 bases and 0 bases, with 13 bases remaining between them. The CDR3 totals 15 residues. The CDR3 spells CASSTKGGLNTEAFF. The CDR3 DNA follows: TGTGCCAGCTCAACGAAGGGGGGGTTGAACACTGAAGCTTTCTTT.

The DNA of the CDR3 is TGTGCTAGTGGTACCTTCATAAGGGGCACTGAAGCTTTCTTT. Encoded protein: CASGTFIRGTEAFF. The rearrangement uses TRBV12-5 and TRBJ1-1, with a tentative D call TRBD1 (5 bases). The CDR3 is 14 residues long. The germline V gene encodes CDR1 LGHNT and CDR2 FRNRAP. V dropped 5 bases and J dropped 4 bases, with 14 bases sitting between them.

This chain connects TRBV10-3 to TRBJ1-1; 9 positions match TRBD1. V was clipped by 1 base and J by 7 bases; unmatched bases: 7. Germline assignment: CDR1 ENHRY and CDR2 SYGVKD. The CDR3 length is 15 residues. CDR3 amino acids: CAISELNRGQFEAFF. The CDR3, as DNA: TGTGCCATCAGTGAGTTAAACAGGGGGCAGTTTGAAGCTTTCTTT.